This TCR beta chain was identified in a study of Ad26.COV2.S vaccination and SARS-CoV-2 variants (dated by TCRdb to the early 2020s). A note on the overall study: Vaccine-arm donors came from COV1001, a multicentre, randomized, double-blind, placebo-controlled phase I-IIa trial of Ad26.COV2.S in healthy adults. Ad26.COV2.S was given intramuscularly at 5x10^10 or 1x10^11 viral particles, as a single shot or as two shots 56 days apart. Participants in the trial were split at random into five groups of five each, receiving low-dose or high-dose Ad26.COV2.S once or twice, or else placebo on both occasions. TCRbeta repertoire sequencing served as the tool for gauging how specific and how broad the SARS-CoV-2-reactive T cell receptors were following Ad26.COV2.S vaccination. Throughout the experiments and outcome assessment, investigators stayed blinded to trial group allocation. The TCR-sequenced set comprised approximately 32 samples: around 20 Ad26.COV2.S vaccine recipients, 5 placebo recipients and 8 SARS-CoV-2 convalescent individuals. What the work shows at the level of the full study, not this receptor alone: Comparable non-spike TCR breadth was observed between vaccine and placebo recipients, consistent with only spike being contained in the vaccine. Spike-specific TCR breadth was higher in Ad26.COV2.S recipients than in placebo recipients (P = 0.0014). After vaccination, spike-specific CD8+ and CD4+ T cell responses were reported to show substantial breadth. The study was not powered to compare responses between vaccine doses or regimens. The authors noted that total T cell responses may have been underestimated by the TCR breadth and depth analyses.

The immunoSEQ Assay was used to sequence TCRbeta CDR3 regions. After extraction, genomic DNA underwent amplification by bias-controlled multiplex PCR, followed by high-throughput sequencing. Regarding the original processing steps: To quantify the absolute abundance of every unique TCRbeta CDR3 region, sequences were collapsed and filtered. Usable DNA was measured by amplifying reference genes present in all nucleated cells, and TCRbeta template counts were normalized to that usable DNA to estimate T cell fraction. Repertoire TCRs were annotated as SARS-CoV-2-specific by exact matching of V gene, CDR3 amino acid sequence and J gene to a known reactive TCR set. The reference SARS-CoV-2 TCR set was obtained from MIRA and was filtered for enrichment in COVID-19-positive ImmuneCODE repertoires, whereby public or cross-reactive TCRs were removed. Drawing on the MIRA antigens, annotated TCRs were analysed further at the level of specific ORF or position within ORF. Depth was the summed frequency of annotated unique rearrangements, while breadth was defined as annotated unique rearrangements over total unique productive rearrangements. Two-sided Wilcoxon rank-sum tests were used to compare TCR breadth between groups. Not all clones reach the TCRdb copy of this immuneACCESS table, which keeps in-frame sequences only. Checked studies attribute under half of the gap to unresolved V genes and leave the rest unexplained. D and trimming were read from the DNA, whereas the V and J calls and clone size are those reported in that table. For this sample there are about 350,000 clones; 65% to 90% appear just once. Together, the top ten hold about 10% of the sample.

The meaning of the sample's treatment or condition label: 15 to 20 received Ad26.COV2.S at low or high dose, single or two shots; 5 received placebo; per-sample allocation not given. Repertoires of vaccine and placebo recipients were sequenced from samples collected on day 63 after the first injection. In Cohort 1b, 25 adults aged 18-55 years were enrolled at a single site in Boston, USA, between 29 July and 7 August 2020. Ad26.COV2.S was a replication-incompetent adenovirus type 26 vector expressing a prefusion-stabilized SARS-CoV-2 spike protein from the original Wuhan strain. The germline V gene (reference sequence) yields SEHNR for CDR1 and FQNEAQ for CDR2. Trimming accounts for 4 bases at V and 7 bases at J, while the number of junction bases matched to no gene is 5. Inclusive of the bounding cysteine and phenylalanine, the CDR3 is 14 residues long. Just the 42-base CDR3 DNA is kept, in frame starting at base 1.

A remark on this clone: Its binding antigen is unknown. No much larger clone is present one base from it, and per-base qualities are unavailable.

This chain is built from TRBV7-9 and TRBJ1-4, and TRBD1 aligns with 8 junction nucleotides. The sequencing here drew on peripheral blood, taken in a trial of Ad26.COV2.S vaccine versus placebo. The sequence was collected from a person aged 18 to 59 who received the Ad26.COV2.S COVID-19 vaccine or a placebo. The DNA sequence is as follows: TGTGCCAGCAGCTCGGGACAGGCCTTTGAAAAACTGTTTTTT. The encoded protein is CASSSGQAFEKLFF.